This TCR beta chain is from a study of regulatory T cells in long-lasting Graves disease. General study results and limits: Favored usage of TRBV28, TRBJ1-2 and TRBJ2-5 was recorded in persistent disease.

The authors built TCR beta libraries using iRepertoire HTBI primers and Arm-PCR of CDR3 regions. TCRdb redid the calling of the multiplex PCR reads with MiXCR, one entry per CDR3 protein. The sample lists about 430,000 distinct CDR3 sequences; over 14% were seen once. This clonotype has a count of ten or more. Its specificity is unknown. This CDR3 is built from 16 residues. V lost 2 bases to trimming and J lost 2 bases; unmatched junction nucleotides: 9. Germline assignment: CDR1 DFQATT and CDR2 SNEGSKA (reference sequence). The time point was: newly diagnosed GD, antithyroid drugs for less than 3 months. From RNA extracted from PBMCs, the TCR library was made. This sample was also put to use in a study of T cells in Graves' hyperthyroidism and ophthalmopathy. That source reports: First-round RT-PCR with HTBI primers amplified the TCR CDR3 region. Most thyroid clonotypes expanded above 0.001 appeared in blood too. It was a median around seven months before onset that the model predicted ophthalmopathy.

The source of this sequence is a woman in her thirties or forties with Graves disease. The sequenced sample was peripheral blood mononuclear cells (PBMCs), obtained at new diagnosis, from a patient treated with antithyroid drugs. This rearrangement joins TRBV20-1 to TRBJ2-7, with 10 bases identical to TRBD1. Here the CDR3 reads CSARSLAGQGTYEQYF. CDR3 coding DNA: TGCAGTGCTAGATCCTTGGCGGGACAGGGGACCTACGAGCAGTACTTC.